A selection of T cell receptor beta chains follows, all from one sample in a study of T cells in Graves' hyperthyroidism and ophthalmopathy. One entry per CDR3 protein results from TCRdb running MiXCR on the multiplex PCR reads. Seen here are 200,000 to 250,000 distinct CDR3 sequences, about a sixth observed once, and the top ten hold roughly 50%. The sample comprised blood. The receptor set was obtained from a man aged 45 to 65 with Graves' hyperthyroidism. CDR3s include the opening cysteine and the closing phenylalanine or tryptophan. Not every row has a clone size; where given, it reads once, few, many or a size class.

clone size: .; V gene: TRBV5-1; J gene: TRBJ2-1; CDR3 protein: CASSSGTGRYNEQFF
clone size: few; V gene: TRBV28; J gene: TRBJ2-7; CDR3 protein: CASSPGGALNYEQYF
clone size: .; V gene: TRBV27; J gene: TRBJ1-3; CDR3 protein: CASSRGGGGNTIYF
clone size: many; V gene: TRBV20-1; J gene: TRBJ2-7; CDR3 protein: CSARDFGQGHYEQYF
clone size: many; V gene: TRBV28; J gene: TRBJ2-7; CDR3 protein: CASSLAGIDYEQYF
clone size: many; V gene: TRBV11-2; J gene: TRBJ2-1; CDR3 protein: CASSLTGATNNEQFF
clone size: many; V gene: TRBV7-8; J gene: TRBJ1-5; CDR3 protein: CASSYGQVQHF
clone size: many; V gene: TRBV20-1; J gene: TRBJ2-2; CDR3 protein: CSARPPSFRGIRTGELFF
clone size: .; V gene: TRBV20-1; J gene: TRBJ1-2; CDR3 protein: CSLPSDYGYTF
clone size: .; V gene: TRBV11-2; J gene: TRBJ2-7; CDR3 protein: CASSQDLSASYEQYF
clone size: .; V gene: TRBV4-1; J gene: TRBJ1-2; CDR3 protein: CASSQRQDGYTF
clone size: few; V gene: TRBV20-1; J gene: TRBJ1-4; CDR3 protein: CSATTDPNEKLFF
clone size: many; V gene: TRBV10-3; J gene: TRBJ1-1; CDR3 protein: CAISESGIIMNTEAFF
clone size: .; V gene: TRBV6-1; J gene: TRBJ2-5; CDR3 protein: CASSDTSGTETQYF
clone size: many; V gene: TRBV5-8; J gene: TRBJ2-3; CDR3 protein: CASSLDRDRGNTDTQYF
clone size: .; V gene: TRBV10-2; J gene: TRBJ2-7; CDR3 protein: CASSVDRYEQYF
clone size: many; V gene: TRBV28; J gene: TRBJ2-7; CDR3 protein: CASSSGTNYEQYF
clone size: many; V gene: TRBV2; J gene: TRBJ2-2; CDR3 protein: CASTRERNTGELFF
clone size: many; V gene: TRBV7-8; J gene: TRBJ2-7; CDR3 protein: CASRPQGRNEQYF
clone size: .; V gene: TRBV5-8; J gene: TRBJ2-1; CDR3 protein: CASSLGDGSGNEQFF
clone size: many; V gene: TRBV20-1; J gene: TRBJ2-2; CDR3 protein: CSAPDPVGGNGELFF
clone size: many; V gene: TRBV12-3/TRBV12-4; J gene: TRBJ2-6; CDR3 protein: CASLWRSGANVLTF
clone size: .; V gene: TRBV20-1; J gene: TRBJ2-1; CDR3 protein: CSASDQTSEQFF
clone size: many; V gene: TRBV30; J gene: TRBJ2-7; CDR3 protein: CAWSGERVWEQYF
clone size: few; V gene: TRBV14; J gene: TRBJ1-1; CDR3 protein: CASSPRGRAPEPEAFF
clone size: many; V gene: TRBV29-1; J gene: TRBJ2-4; CDR3 protein: CSLGRESFQYF
clone size: many; V gene: TRBV11-2; J gene: TRBJ1-6; CDR3 protein: CASSPRTGNYNSPLHF
clone size: many; V gene: TRBV3-1; J gene: TRBJ2-7; CDR3 protein: CASSQGSPGYGEQYF
clone size: many; V gene: TRBV11-3; J gene: TRBJ1-2; CDR3 protein: CASRGAGSGGYTF
clone size: many; V gene: TRBV7-4; J gene: TRBJ2-7; CDR3 protein: CASSPGGTGFHEQYF
clone size: many; V gene: TRBV2; J gene: TRBJ2-1; CDR3 protein: CASMMELALDEQFF
clone size: .; V gene: TRBV27; J gene: TRBJ2-7; CDR3 protein: CASSSGLAGVGSYEQYF
clone size: many; V gene: TRBV11-3; J gene: TRBJ2-7; CDR3 protein: CASGRGRDSYEQYF
clone size: .; V gene: TRBV9; J gene: TRBJ1-1; CDR3 protein: CASSPSIGWGGETEAFF
clone size: once; V gene: TRBV12-3/TRBV12-4; J gene: TRBJ2-7; CDR3 protein: CASSRSGTQSEQYF
clone size: many; V gene: TRBV11-3; J gene: TRBJ2-1; CDR3 protein: CASSLDSGGGSYNEQFF
clone size: .; V gene: TRBV18; J gene: TRBJ1-4; CDR3 protein: CATRAGLNEKLFF
clone size: few; V gene: TRBV4-3; J gene: TRBJ1-2; CDR3 protein: CASSREIGYGYTF
clone size: .; V gene: TRBV4-3; J gene: TRBJ2-3; CDR3 protein: CASSQAAGHIGGTQYF
clone size: .; V gene: TRBV20-1; J gene: TRBJ2-7; CDR3 protein: CSAPIGAVREQYF